The subject of this entry is one TCR beta chain. This record belongs to a study of blood T cell repertoires in COVID-19. As for the study in general: Samples representing acute and convalescent COVID-19 were sourced from the United States, Italy and Spain.

The CDR3 runs 13 residues. With 3 bases removed from V and 10 bases from J, the gap between germline ends came to 13 bases. Per the germline V gene, CDR1 is KGHSH and CDR2 is LQKENI. Method: immunoSEQ multiplex PCR; TCRdb's copy keeps in-frame clones and lacks some. The data hold around 100,000 clones, with roughly 69% observed a single time. Sequences were obtained from peripheral blood. The source is a man older than 75 with acute or convalescent COVID-19. The J gene is TRBJ2-1, the V gene TRBV18, with a weak D call TRBD2 (5 bases). CDR3 region: CASSPGFGEEQFF. The CDR3 nucleotides are TGTGCCAGCTCACCGGGGTTCGGGGAAGAGCAGTTCTTC.